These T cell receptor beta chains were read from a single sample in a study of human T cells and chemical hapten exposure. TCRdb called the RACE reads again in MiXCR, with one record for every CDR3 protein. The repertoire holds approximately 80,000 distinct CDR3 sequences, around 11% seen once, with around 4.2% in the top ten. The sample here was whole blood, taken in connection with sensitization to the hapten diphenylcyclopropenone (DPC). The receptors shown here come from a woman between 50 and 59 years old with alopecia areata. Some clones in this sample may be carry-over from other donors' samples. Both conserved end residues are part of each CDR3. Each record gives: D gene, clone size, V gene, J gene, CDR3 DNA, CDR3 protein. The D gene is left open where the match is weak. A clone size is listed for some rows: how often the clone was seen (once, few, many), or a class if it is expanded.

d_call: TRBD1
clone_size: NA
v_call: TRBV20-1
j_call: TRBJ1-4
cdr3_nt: TGCAGTGCGCCGCGGGACAGTAGATATGCAACTAATGAAAAACTGTTTTTT
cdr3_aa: CSAPRDSRYATNEKLFF

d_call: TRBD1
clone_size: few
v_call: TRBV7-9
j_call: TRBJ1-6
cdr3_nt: TGTGCCAGCAGCTTAATGGGGAGGGGACAGGACTCCTATAATTCACCCCTCCACTTT
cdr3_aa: CASSLMGRGQDSYNSPLHF

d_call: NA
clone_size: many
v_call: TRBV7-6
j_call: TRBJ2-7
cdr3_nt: TGTGCCAGCAGCTACGACAGAGCCTACGAGCAGTACTTC
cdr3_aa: CASSYDRAYEQYF

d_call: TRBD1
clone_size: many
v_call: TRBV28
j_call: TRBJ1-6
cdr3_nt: TGTGCCAGCAGCCGGGACAGGGTGTCACCCCTCCACTTT
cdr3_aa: CASSRDRVSPLHF

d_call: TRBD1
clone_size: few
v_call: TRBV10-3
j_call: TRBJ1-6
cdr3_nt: TGTGCCATCAAATTTGACAGGGGTTTTTCACCCCTCCACTTT
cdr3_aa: CAIKFDRGFSPLHF

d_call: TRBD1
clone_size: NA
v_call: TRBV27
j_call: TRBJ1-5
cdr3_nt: TGTGCCAGCAGTTCCCGACAGGGATGGGGTATGGGCAATCAGCCCCAGCATTTT
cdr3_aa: CASSSRQGWGMGNQPQHF

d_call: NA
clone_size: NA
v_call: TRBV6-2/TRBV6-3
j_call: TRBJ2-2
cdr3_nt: TGTGCCAGCAGGGACGGGAACACCGGGGAGCTGTTTTTT
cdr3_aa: CASRDGNTGELFF

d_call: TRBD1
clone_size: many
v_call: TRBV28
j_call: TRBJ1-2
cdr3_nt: TGTGCCAGCACTCCTTGGGACAGGAACTATGGCTACACCTTC
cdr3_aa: CASTPWDRNYGYTF

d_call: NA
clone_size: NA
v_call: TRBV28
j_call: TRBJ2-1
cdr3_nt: TGTGCCAGCACTTCGCTTGGGTCCGGGGGCAATGAGCAGTTCTTC
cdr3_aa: CASTSLGSGGNEQFF

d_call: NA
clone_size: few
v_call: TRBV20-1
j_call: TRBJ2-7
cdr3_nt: TGCAGTGCTAGAGGAGCTAGCTCCTACGAGCAGTACTTC
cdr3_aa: CSARGASSYEQYF

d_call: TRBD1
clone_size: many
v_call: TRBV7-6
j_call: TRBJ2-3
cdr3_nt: TGTGCCAGCAGCGTCCAACCCCCGGGACAGGGGTACTTGAATACGCAGTATTTT
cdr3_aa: CASSVQPPGQGYLNTQYF

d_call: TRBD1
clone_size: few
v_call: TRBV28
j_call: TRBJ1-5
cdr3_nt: TGTGCCAGCAGTTTTGGGACAGATAGCAATCAGCCCCAGCATTTT
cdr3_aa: CASSFGTDSNQPQHF

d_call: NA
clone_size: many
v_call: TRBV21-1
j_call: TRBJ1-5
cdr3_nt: TGTGCCAGCAATGGCAATCAGCCCCAGCATTTT
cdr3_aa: CASNGNQPQHF

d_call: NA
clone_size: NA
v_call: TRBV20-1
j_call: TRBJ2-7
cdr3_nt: TGCAGTGCTAGAGAGGTGACGCCTCCCTACGAGCAGTACTTC
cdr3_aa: CSAREVTPPYEQYF

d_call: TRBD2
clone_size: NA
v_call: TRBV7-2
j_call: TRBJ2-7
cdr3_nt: TGTGCCAGCAGCTTCGGACTAGCGGGGGGGCGCGAGCAGTACTTC
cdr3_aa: CASSFGLAGGREQYF

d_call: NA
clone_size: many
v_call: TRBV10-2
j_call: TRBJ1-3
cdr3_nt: TGCGCCAGCAGTGAACAGAGACAGTTCTCTGGAAACACCATATATTTT
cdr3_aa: CASSEQRQFSGNTIYF

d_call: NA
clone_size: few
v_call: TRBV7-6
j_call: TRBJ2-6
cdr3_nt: TGTGCCAGCAGCTTACCACAGGGAGCCGGGGCCAACGTCCTGACTTTC
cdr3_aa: CASSLPQGAGANVLTF

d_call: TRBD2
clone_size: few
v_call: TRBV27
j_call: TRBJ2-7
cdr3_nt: TGTGCCAGCAGTATCAATCATCCCCGGACTAGCGGGACCTACGAGCAGTACTTC
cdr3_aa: CASSINHPRTSGTYEQYF

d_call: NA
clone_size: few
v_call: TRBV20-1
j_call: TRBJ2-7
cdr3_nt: TGCAGTGCTAGACCTGACAAGAAAGAGCAGTACTTC
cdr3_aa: CSARPDKKEQYF

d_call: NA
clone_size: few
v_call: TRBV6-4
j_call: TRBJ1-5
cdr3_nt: TGTGCCAGCAGTGCTAGCGGGGGCAATCAGCCCCAGCATTTT
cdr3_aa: CASSASGGNQPQHF

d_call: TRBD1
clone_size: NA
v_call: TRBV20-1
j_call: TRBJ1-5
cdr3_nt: TGCAGTGCTTCTACCCATTGGACAGGGATCAATAGCAATCAGCCCCAGCATTTT
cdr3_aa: CSASTHWTGINSNQPQHF

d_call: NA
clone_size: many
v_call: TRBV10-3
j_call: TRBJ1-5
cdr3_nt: TGTGCCATCAGTGGCGGGACTCAGCCCCAGCATTTT
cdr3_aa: CAISGGTQPQHF

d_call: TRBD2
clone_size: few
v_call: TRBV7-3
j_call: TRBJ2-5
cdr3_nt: TGTGCCAGCAGCAGAGGGACTAGCGGGAGTGAGACCCAGTACTTC
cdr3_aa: CASSRGTSGSETQYF

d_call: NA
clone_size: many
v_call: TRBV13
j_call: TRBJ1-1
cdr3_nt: TGTGCCAGCAGCCCAACAGACAGGAACACTGAAGCTTTCTTT
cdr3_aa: CASSPTDRNTEAFF

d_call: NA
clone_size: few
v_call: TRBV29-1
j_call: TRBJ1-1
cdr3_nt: TGCAGCGCTCGAGACGGGAACACTGAAGCTTTCTTT
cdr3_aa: CSARDGNTEAFF

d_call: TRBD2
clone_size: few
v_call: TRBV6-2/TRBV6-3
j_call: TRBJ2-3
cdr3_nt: TGTGCCAGCAGCCGGGGGGGCTTTACAGATACGCAGTATTTT
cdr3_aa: CASSRGGFTDTQYF

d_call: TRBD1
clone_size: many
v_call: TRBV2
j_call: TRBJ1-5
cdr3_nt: TGTGCCAGCAGTCTCACAGGGGCGGGCCAGCCCCAGCATTTT
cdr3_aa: CASSLTGAGQPQHF

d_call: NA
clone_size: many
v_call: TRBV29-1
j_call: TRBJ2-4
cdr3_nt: TGCAGCGTCAACAGGGAGACCAAAAACATTCAGTACTTC
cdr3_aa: CSVNRETKNIQYF

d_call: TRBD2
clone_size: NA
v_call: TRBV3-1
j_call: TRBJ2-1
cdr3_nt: TGTGCCAGCAGCCAAGATTCGGGAGGCTTCAATGAGCAGTTCTTC
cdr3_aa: CASSQDSGGFNEQFF

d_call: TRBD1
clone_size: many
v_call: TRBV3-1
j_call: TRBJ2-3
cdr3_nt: TGTGCCAGCAGTATCTCGTCGGGGACAGGCACAGATACGCAGTATTTT
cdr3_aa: CASSISSGTGTDTQYF

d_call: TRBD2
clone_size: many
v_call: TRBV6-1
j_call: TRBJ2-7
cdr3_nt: TGTGCCAGCAGCGGACTAGCGGGAGGAGCCGAGCAGTACTTC
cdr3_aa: CASSGLAGGAEQYF

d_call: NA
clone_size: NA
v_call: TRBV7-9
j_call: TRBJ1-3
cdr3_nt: TGTGCCAGCAGCAAGGACGGTCGCTCTGGAAACACCATATATTTT
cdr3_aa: CASSKDGRSGNTIYF

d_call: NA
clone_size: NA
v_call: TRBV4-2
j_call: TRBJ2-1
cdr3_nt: TGTGCCAGCAGCTACCGACATGAGCAGTTCTTC
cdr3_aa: CASSYRHEQFF

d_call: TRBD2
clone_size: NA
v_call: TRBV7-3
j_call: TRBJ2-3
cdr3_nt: TGTGCCAGCAGCTTAATCGCTGGCGGGGGGACGCAGTATTTT
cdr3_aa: CASSLIAGGGTQYF

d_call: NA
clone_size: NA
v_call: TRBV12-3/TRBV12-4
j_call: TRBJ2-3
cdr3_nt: TGTGCCAGCAGTTTAGCGTCGACAGTTCCTAGCACAGATACGCAGTATTTT
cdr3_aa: CASSLASTVPSTDTQYF

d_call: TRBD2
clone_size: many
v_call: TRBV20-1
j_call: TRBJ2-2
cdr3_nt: TGCAGTGCTAGAAGACTAGCGGGAGACACCGGGGAGCTGTTTTTT
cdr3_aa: CSARRLAGDTGELFF

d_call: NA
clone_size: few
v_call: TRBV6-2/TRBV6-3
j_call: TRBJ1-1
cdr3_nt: TGTGCCAGCAGTTACCTTTCGGTCCTGAACACTGAAGCTTTCTTT
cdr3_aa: CASSYLSVLNTEAFF

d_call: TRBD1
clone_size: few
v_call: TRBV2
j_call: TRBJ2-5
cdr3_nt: TGTGCCAGCAGAGATAACACAGGGGTCGGGACCCAGTACTTC
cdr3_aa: CASRDNTGVGTQYF

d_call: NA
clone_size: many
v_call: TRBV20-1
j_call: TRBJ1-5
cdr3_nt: TGCAGTGCTAGGGGGTTTGGTACAGGGCAGCAGCCCCAGCATTTT
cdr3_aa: CSARGFGTGQQPQHF

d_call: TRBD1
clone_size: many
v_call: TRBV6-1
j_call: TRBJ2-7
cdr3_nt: TGTGCCAGCAGTGCCCTGACAGGGAGCAGCGAGCAGTACTTC
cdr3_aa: CASSALTGSSEQYF

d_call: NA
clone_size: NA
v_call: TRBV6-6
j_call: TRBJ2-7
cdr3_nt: TGTGCCAGCGGGCAAACTGGGGGTCCGAGCGAGCAGTACTTC
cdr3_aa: CASGQTGGPSEQYF

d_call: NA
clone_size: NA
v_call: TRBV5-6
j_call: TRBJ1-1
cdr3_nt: TGTGCCAGCAGCTTATACAGACTGAACACTGAAGCTTTCTTT
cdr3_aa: CASSLYRLNTEAFF

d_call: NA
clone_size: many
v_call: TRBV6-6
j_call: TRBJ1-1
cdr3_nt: TGTGCCAGCAGCCAGACAGCTCCTAACACTGAAGCTTTCTTT
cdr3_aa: CASSQTAPNTEAFF

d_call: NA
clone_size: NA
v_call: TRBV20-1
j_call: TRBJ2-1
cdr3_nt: TGCAGTGCTAGGGACCCCCCCAAGGATGAGCAGTTCTTC
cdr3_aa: CSARDPPKDEQFF

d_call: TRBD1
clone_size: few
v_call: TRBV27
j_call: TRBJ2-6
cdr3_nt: TGTGCCAGCAGCATAGGGGCAGGGGGCTCTGGGGCCAACGTCCTGACTTTC
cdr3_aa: CASSIGAGGSGANVLTF

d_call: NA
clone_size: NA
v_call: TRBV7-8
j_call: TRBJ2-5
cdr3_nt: TGTGCCAGCAGTTATAAGCCCCGGTGGGGCCGTGTGTCCCAGTACTTC
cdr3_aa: CASSYKPRWGRVSQYF

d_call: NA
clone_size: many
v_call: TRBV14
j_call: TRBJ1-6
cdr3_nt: TGTGCCAGCAGCCAAGAGGTTTACAATTCACCCCTCCACTTT
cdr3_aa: CASSQEVYNSPLHF

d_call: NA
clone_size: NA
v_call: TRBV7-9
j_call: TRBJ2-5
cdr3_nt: TGTGCCAGCAGCTTAGCTTCCGTTTCGGGGGAGACCCAGTACTTC
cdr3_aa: CASSLASVSGETQYF